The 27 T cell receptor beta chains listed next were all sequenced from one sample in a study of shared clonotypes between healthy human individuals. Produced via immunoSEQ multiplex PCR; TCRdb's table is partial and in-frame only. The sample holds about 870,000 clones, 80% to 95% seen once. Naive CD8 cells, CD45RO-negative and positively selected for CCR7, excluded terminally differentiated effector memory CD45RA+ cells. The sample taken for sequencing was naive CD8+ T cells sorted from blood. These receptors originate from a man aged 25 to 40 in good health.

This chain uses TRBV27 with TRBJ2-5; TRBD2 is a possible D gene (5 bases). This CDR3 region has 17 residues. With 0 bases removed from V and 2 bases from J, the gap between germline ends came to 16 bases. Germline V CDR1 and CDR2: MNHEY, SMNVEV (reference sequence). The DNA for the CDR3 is TGTGCCAGCAGTTTATCATCAACGGGGAGAGGACAAGAGACCCAGTACTTC. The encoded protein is CASSLSSTGRGQETQYF.

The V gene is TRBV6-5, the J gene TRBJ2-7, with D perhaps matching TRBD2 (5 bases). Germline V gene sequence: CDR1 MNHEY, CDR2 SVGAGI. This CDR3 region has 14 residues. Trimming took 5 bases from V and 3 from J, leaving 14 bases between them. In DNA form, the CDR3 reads TGTGCCAGCAGTAGGACTGGCGCATTCTACGAGCAGTACTTC. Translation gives CASSRTGAFYEQYF.

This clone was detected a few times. The CDR3 protein is CASSSSRTYEQYF. In DNA, the CDR3 is TGTGCCAGCAGCTCGTCACGGACCTACGAGCAGTACTTC. The gene calls are TRBV7-8 and TRBJ2-7; D not certain. The CDR3 runs to 13 residues. V was clipped by 4 bases and J by 2 bases, with 9 bases between them. Germline CDR1 is SGHVS and CDR2 is FQNEAQ.

CDR3 amino acids: CASSQRLASQETQYF. The CDR3 bases are TGTGCCAGCAGCCAGAGACTAGCGAGCCAAGAGACCCAGTACTTC. The chain couples TRBV7-8 to TRBJ2-5, with TRBD2 identical over 8 bases. J gave up 1 base and V 5 bases, and 6 bases lay outside the gene matches. This CDR3 spans 15 amino acids. Looked up from germline, CDR1 is SGHVS and CDR2 is FQNEAQ. Looking up the rest from reference TRBV7-8 and TRBJ2-5 gives the full variable domain: GAGVSQSPRYKVAKRGQDVALRCDPISGHVSLFWYQQALGQGPEFLTYFQNEAQLDKSGLPSDRFFAERPEGSVSTLKIQRTQQEDSAVYLCASSQRLASQETQYFGPGTRLLVL.

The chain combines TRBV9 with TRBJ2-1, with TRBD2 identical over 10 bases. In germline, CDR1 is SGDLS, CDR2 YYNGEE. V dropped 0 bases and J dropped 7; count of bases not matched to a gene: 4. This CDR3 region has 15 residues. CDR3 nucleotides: TGTGCCAGCAGCGTAGGGATTAGCGGGAGGAATGAGCAGTTCTTC. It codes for CASSVGISGRNEQFF.

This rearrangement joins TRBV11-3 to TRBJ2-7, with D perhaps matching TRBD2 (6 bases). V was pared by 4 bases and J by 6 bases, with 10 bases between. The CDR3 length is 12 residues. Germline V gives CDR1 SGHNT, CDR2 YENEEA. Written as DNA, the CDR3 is TGTGCCAGCAGCTACTTGGGGGGCGAGCAGTACTTC. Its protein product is CASSYLGGEQYF.

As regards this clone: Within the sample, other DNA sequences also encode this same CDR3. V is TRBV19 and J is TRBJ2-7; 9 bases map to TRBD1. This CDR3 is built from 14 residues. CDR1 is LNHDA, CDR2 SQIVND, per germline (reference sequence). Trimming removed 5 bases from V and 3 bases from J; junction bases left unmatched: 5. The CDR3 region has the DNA TGTGCCAGTAGTCCGACAGGGGGAAGCTACGAGCAGTACTTC. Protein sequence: CASSPTGGSYEQYF.

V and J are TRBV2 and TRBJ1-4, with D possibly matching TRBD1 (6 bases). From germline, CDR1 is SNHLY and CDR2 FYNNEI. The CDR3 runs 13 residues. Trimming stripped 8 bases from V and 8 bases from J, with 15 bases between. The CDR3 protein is CASQWEGEEKLFF. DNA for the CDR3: TGTGCCAGCCAGTGGGAGGGGGAGGAAAAACTGTTTTTT.

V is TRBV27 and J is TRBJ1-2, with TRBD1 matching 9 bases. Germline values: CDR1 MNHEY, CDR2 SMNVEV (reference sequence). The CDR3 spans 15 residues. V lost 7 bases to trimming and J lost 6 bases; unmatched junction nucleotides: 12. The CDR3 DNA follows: TGTGCCAGCACAAGCTCGTGGACAGGGGCTCATGGCTACACCTTC. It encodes CASTSSWTGAHGYTF.

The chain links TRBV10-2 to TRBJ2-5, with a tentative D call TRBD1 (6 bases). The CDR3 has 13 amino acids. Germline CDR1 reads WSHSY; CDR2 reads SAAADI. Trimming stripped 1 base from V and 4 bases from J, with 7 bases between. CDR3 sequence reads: CASSEFRGETQYF. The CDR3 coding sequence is TGCGCCAGCAGTGAGTTCAGGGGAGAGACCCAGTACTTC.

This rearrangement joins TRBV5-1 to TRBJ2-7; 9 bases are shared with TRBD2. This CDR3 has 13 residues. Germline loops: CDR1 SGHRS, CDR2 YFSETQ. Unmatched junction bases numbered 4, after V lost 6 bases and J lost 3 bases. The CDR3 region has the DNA TGCGCCAGCACCCTAGCGGGGAACTACGAGCAGTACTTC. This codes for CASTLAGNYEQYF.

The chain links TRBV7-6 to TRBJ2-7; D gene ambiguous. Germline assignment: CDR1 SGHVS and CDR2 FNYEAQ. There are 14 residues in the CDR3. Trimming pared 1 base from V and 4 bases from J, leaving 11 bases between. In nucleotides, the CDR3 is TGTGCCAGCAGCTTAGGGGGTCTCCGATACGAGCAGTACTTC. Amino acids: CASSLGGLRYEQYF.

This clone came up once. CDR3 residues: CASSAGETGPIYEQYF. CDR3 bases: TGTGCCAGCAGCGCCGGTGAGACGGGGCCGATCTACGAGCAGTACTTC. V usage is TRBV9 and J usage is TRBJ2-7; tentatively, D is TRBD1 or TRBD2 (5 bases each). The germline V gene has CDR1 SGDLS and CDR2 YYNGEE. This CDR3 comprises 16 residues. V lost 3 bases, J lost 3 bases, and 19 bases lay in between.

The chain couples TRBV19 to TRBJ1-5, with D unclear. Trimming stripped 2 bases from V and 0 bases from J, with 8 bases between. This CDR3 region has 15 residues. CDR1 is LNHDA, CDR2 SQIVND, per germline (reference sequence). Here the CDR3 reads CASSISQYSNQPQHF. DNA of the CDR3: TGTGCCAGTAGTATATCTCAGTATAGCAATCAGCCCCAGCATTTT.

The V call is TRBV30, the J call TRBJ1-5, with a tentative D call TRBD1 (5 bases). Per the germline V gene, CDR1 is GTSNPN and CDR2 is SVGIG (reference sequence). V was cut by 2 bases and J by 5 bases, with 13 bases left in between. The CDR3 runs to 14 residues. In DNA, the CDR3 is TGTGCCTGGAGTCCCGGGGCTAGTCATCAGCCCCAGCATTTT. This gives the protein CAWSPGASHQPQHF.

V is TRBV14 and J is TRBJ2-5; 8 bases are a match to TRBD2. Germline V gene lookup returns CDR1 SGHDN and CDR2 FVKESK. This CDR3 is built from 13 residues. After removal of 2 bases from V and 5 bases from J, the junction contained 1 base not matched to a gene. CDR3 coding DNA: TGTGCCAGCAGCCAATGGACTAGCGAGACCCAGTACTTC. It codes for CASSQWTSETQYF.

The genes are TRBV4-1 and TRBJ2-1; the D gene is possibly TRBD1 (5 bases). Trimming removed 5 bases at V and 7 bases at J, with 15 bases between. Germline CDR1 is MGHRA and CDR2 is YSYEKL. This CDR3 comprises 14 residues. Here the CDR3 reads CASSGAPPANEQFF. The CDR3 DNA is TGCGCCAGCAGCGGGGCCCCCCCGGCTAATGAGCAGTTCTTC.

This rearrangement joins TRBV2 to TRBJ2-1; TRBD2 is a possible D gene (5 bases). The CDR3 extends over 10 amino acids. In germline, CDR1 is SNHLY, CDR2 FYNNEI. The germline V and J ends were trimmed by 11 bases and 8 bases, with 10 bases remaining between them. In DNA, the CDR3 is TGTGCCGGAGGTGGGTATGAGCAGTTCTTC. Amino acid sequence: CAGGGYEQFF.

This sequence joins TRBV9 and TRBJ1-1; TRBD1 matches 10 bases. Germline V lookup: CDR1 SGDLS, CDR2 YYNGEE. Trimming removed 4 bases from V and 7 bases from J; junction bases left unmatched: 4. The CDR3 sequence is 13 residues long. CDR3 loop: CASSLGQGDEAFF. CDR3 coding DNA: TGTGCCAGCAGCCTCGGACAGGGGGATGAAGCTTTCTTT.

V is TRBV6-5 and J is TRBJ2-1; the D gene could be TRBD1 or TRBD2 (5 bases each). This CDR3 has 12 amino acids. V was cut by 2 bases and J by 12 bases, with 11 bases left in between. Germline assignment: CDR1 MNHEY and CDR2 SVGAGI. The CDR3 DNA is TGTGCCAGCAGTTACCCGGGGCCTGCGCAGTTCTTC. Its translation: CASSYPGPAQFF.

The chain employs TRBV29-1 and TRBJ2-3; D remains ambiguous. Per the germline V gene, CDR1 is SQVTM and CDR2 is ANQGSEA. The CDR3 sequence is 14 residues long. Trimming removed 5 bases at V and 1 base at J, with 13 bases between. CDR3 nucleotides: TGCAGCGTTCCGACAACCCTTCGCACAGATACGCAGTATTTT. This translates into CSVPTTLRTDTQYF.

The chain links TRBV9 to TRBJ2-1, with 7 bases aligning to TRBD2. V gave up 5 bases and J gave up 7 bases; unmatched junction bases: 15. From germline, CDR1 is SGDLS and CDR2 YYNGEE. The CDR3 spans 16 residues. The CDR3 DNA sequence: TGTGCCAGCAGTTCGGAGGGGAGGGACTATCGTAATGAGCAGTTCTTC. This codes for CASSSEGRDYRNEQFF.

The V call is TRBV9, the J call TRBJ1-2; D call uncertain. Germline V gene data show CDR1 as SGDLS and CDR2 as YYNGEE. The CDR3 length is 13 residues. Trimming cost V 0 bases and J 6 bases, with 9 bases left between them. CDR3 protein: CASSVDIGDGYTF. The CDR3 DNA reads TGTGCCAGCAGCGTAGATATCGGGGATGGCTACACCTTC. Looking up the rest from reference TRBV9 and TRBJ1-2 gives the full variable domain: DSGVTQTPKHLITATGQRVTLRCSPRSGDLSVYWYQQSLDQGLQFLIQYYNGEERAKGNILERFSAQQFPDLHSELNLSSLELGDSALYFCASSVDIGDGYTFGSGTRLTVV.

For the CDR3, the DNA is TGTGCCTGGGCCAAGGCCTCTGGGGCCAACGTCCTGACTTTC. Its translation is CAWAKASGANVLTF. The chain combines TRBV30 with TRBJ2-6; D unclear. Trimming left V 5 bases short and J 0 bases short, with 8 bases between. The V gene's germline CDR1 is GTSNPN and CDR2 SVGIG (reference sequence). This CDR3 is 14 amino acids long.

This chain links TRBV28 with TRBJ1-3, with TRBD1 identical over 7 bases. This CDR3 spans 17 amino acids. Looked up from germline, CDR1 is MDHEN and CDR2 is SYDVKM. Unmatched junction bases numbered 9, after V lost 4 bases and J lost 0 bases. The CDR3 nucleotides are TGTGCCAGCAGTTCCCTTACAGGGGCGGGCTCTGGAAACACCATATATTTT. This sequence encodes CASSSLTGAGSGNTIYF.

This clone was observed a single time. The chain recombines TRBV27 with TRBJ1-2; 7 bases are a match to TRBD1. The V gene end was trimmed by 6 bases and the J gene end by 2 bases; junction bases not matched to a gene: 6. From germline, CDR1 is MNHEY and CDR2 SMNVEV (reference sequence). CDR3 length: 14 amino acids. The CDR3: CASRDIGGNYGYTF. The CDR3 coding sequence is TGTGCCAGCAGAGATATAGGGGGCAACTATGGCTACACCTTC.

This chain's CDR3 is CASTPEDQNIQYF. The CDR3 DNA reads TGTGCCAGTACCCCCGAGGACCAAAACATTCAGTACTTC. This chain uses TRBV19 with TRBJ2-4; the D is unclear. The germline gives CDR1 LNHDA, CDR2 SQIVND (reference sequence). The V end lost 7 bases, the J end lost 5 bases, and 12 bases lay between the germline ends. The length of the CDR3 is 13 residues. Based on the CDR3 plus reference TRBV19 and TRBJ2-4, the full variable domain is DGGITQSPKYLFRKEGQNVTLSCEQNLNHDAMYWYRQDPGQGLRLIYYSQIVNDFQKGDIAEGYSVSREKKESFPLTVTSAQKNPTAFYLCASTPEDQNIQYFGAGTRLSVL.